This T cell receptor (beta chain) is drawn from a study of T-cell memory formation after mild COVID-19. Study overall: Across donors, TCR clusters were largely donor specific.

TCRdb reprocessed the 5' RACE reads via MiXCR and lists one record per CDR3 protein. The data hold roughly 450,000 distinct CDR3 sequences, with roughly 18% observed a single time. Study-wide results and limits: Contracting CD8+ clones were enriched in EMRA, CD4+ mainly in CM and EM. Certain responding clones were present in pre-infection memory, suggesting participation of cross-reactive memory.

This clonotype came up many times. Its cognate antigen is unknown. Germline V gene data show CDR1 as MNHEY and CDR2 as SVGAGI. The CDR3 has 16 residues. The V gene end was trimmed by 6 bases and the J gene end by 4 bases; junction bases not matched to a gene: 10. This receptor was identified in a man aged 18 to 30 who had mild COVID-19 (a few samples of this study predate the infection). Cell type and time point are not known. The chain links TRBV6-5 to TRBJ2-1, with 9 bases fitting TRBD2. Sequencing input: PBMCs or a T cell subset sorted from them (not recorded which). The CDR3 sequence: CASRRRGGAGYNEQFF. The DNA for the CDR3 is TGTGCCAGCAGGCGTCGCGGGGGGGCGGGATACAATGAGCAGTTCTTC.